This T cell receptor (beta chain) came from a study of early T cells in non-severe SARS-CoV-2 infection. As for the study in general: Bulk RNA from unsorted whole blood was sequenced; chains were unpaired.

Unique molecular identifier tags were affixed to discrete cDNA molecules. TCRdb re-analysed the 5' RACE reads in MiXCR, keeping a single row per CDR3 protein. The sample records 75,000 to 100,000 distinct CDR3 sequences, roughly 15% being singletons. Study results and caveats: Private and CD4 specificities were missed by VDJdb matching, which favored anti-spike CD8 responses.

CDR3 length: 15 amino acids. Germline V gene sequence: CDR1 MNHNY, CDR2 SVGAGI (reference sequence). V was clipped by 6 bases and J by 1 base, with 10 bases between them. This clonotype was seen at least ten times. The target antigen is unknown. This TCR was recovered from an adult who was a healthcare worker with PCR-confirmed SARS-CoV-2 infection or an uninfected control (not recorded which). The chain links TRBV6-6 to TRBJ1-6, with D maybe TRBD1 (6 bases). Specimen: whole blood. The CDR3 reads CASRPDRSYNSPLHF. The DNA for the CDR3 is TGTGCCAGCAGGCCCGACAGGTCCTATAATTCACCCCTCCACTTT.